This T cell receptor (beta chain) was captured by sequencing in a study of cytomegalovirus exposure and HLA in healthy donors. Whole-study findings and limits: A later analysis by the authors found several of the most significant clusters apparently linked to common viral pathogens. Data from an earlier analysis indicated that most TCR beta V segments were productive either about 90% or about 30% of the time. A later analysis linked about 17,000 TCR beta sequences to HLA alleles at 0.05 false discovery rate.

At the time of sampling, donors were nominally healthy, though unrecorded immune exposures were likely. This clone was picked up a small number of times. Its specificity is not known. CDR1 and CDR2 (germline): MNHEY, SMNVEV (reference sequence). This CDR3 is built from 15 residues. V lost 5 bases to trimming and J lost 2 bases, with 13 bases between them. The study ran its PCR with 60 Vbeta and 13 Jbeta primers. The data were produced by immunoSEQ multiplex PCR, yet TCRdb's version contains in-frame clones alone and is incomplete. Among about 120,000 clones listed, about 16% were seen once. The V and J genes are TRBV27 and TRBJ1-5; perhaps TRBD1 as D (6 bases). The sequencing sample was made of PBMCs. This receptor was taken from a young woman in good health and CMV-seronegative. In DNA, the CDR3 is TGTGCCAGCAGTCTTACAGGGTTAGGCAATCAGCCCCAGCATTTT. It translates to CASSLTGLGNQPQHF.